One and the same sample provided the 30 T cell receptor beta chains below, sequenced in a study of T cell responses to AZD1222 COVID-19 vaccine. Repertoires were generated with immunoSEQ multiplex PCR, while TCRdb's copy carries only in-frame clones and drops some. The sample consists of about 140,000 clones, about 91% of them appearing once. The sequenced sample was peripheral blood, obtained on day 0 of AZD1222 vaccination. The receptors derive from an adult in good health.

The chain couples TRBV4-1 to TRBJ1-1, with 11 bases that match TRBD1. The length of the CDR3 is 16 residues. Trimming cost V 5 bases and J 4 bases; bases outside gene matches: 9. The germline V gene has CDR1 MGHRA and CDR2 YSYEKL. Here the CDR3 reads CASSLGQGEGGTEAFF. CDR3 sequence (DNA): TGCGCCAGCAGCTTGGGACAGGGGGAAGGGGGCACTGAAGCTTTCTTT.

The chain joins TRBV5-4 to TRBJ2-7; D not certain. This CDR3 comprises 13 residues. Germline values: CDR1 SGHNT, CDR2 YYREEE (reference sequence). Between the trimmed V and J ends, which lost 4 bases and 6 bases, there was a span of 14 bases. CDR3 in amino acids: CASSLPPHSEQYF. DNA of the CDR3: TGTGCCAGCAGCCTCCCTCCCCACAGCGAGCAGTACTTC.

The V gene is TRBV29-1, the J gene TRBJ2-1; TRBD2 agrees at 8 bases. V shed 2 bases and J 6 bases; nucleotides not matched to a gene: 3. Per germline, CDR1 SQVTM and CDR2 ANQGSEA. CDR3 length equals 13 residues. CDR3 amino acids: CSVESGGTNEQFF. The CDR3 DNA is TGCAGCGTTGAATCGGGAGGGACCAATGAGCAGTTCTTC.

This clone was found once. The V gene is TRBV27, the J gene TRBJ1-5; 10 bases map to TRBD1. The CDR3 length is 17 residues. The germline CDR1 and CDR2 sequences are MNHEY and SMNVEV (reference sequence). V was clipped by 1 base and J by 6 bases; unmatched bases: 9. The CDR3 nucleotides are TGTGCCAGCAGTTTATATTGGGGGACAGGGGTGGGTCAGCCCCAGCATTTT. Translation: CASSLYWGTGVGQPQHF.

The chain employs TRBV4-2 and TRBJ2-7; 7 bases match TRBD2. After removal of 3 bases from V and 2 bases from J, the junction contained 13 bases not matched to a gene. CDR1 is LGHNA and CDR2 is YNFKEQ in the germline V gene. This CDR3 comprises 17 residues. The CDR3 spells CASSHGILASGPYEQYF. The DNA for the CDR3 is TGTGCCAGCAGCCATGGGATACTAGCTAGCGGCCCCTACGAGCAGTACTTC.

The rearrangement links TRBV6-5 to TRBJ1-1; D is ambiguous. V lost 5 bases, J lost 4 bases, and 17 bases lay in between. Germline CDR1 MNHEY, CDR2 SVGAGI. The CDR3 sequence is 15 residues long. In nucleotides, the CDR3 is TGTGCCAGCAGTCAAACCCCCGACGATCGCACTGAAGCTTTCTTT. Encoded protein: CASSQTPDDRTEAFF.

This chain connects TRBV6-5 to TRBJ1-1; D ambiguous. CDR3 length: 16 amino acids. Between the trimmed V and J ends, which lost 0 bases and 1 base, there was a span of 12 bases. CDR1 MNHEY and CDR2 SVGAGI come from the germline V gene. The CDR3 loop is CASSYSFGQPNTEAFF. In DNA form, the CDR3 reads TGTGCCAGCAGTTACTCGTTTGGGCAGCCGAACACTGAAGCTTTCTTT.

This clone was counted a few times. The CDR3 spells CASSLKWGTDLDEQFF. In DNA, the CDR3 is TGTGCCAGCAGCTTAAAATGGGGGACAGACCTCGATGAGCAGTTCTTC. The V call is TRBV7-9, the J call TRBJ2-1; 7 bases agree with TRBD1. Trimming at V came to 2 bases and at J to 8 bases, leaving 12 bases not matched to a gene. CDR3 length: 16 residues. The germline V gene encodes CDR1 SEHNR and CDR2 FQNEAQ (reference sequence).

The J gene is TRBJ2-7, the V gene TRBV30; no reliable D call. Germline loops: CDR1 GTSNPN, CDR2 SVGIG (reference sequence). Trimming stripped 0 bases from V and 2 bases from J, with 8 bases between. The CDR3 has 13 residues. In DNA, the CDR3 is TGTGCCTGGAGTGTACCCCTCCCCTACGAGCAGTACTTC. Translating it yields CAWSVPLPYEQYF.

The genes are TRBV5-1 and TRBJ1-1, with a possible D match to TRBD1 (6 bases). Germline CDR1 reads SGHRS; CDR2 reads YFSETQ. With 4 bases removed from V and 3 bases from J, the gap between germline ends came to 13 bases. The CDR3 consists of 14 residues. The CDR3 nucleotides read TGCGCCAGCAGCATAACGGGACATCACACTGAAGCTTTCTTT. This translates into CASSITGHHTEAFF. The full variable domain, completed using reference TRBV5-1 and TRBJ1-1, is KAGVTQTPRYLIKTRGQQVTLSCSPISGHRSVSWYQQTPGQGLQFLFEYFSETQRNKGNFPGRFSGRQFSNSRSEMNVSTLELGDSALYLCASSITGHHTEAFFGQGTRLTVV.

The chain joins TRBV7-9 to TRBJ2-7, with 7 nucleotides matching TRBD2. Germline CDR1 reads SEHNR; CDR2 reads FQNEAQ (reference sequence). Trimming removed 2 bases from V and 4 bases from J; junction bases left unmatched: 5. CDR3 size: 14 residues. The CDR3 spells CASSLHAGDYEQYF. The CDR3, as DNA: TGTGCCAGCAGCTTACACGCGGGAGATTACGAGCAGTACTTC.

This sequence joins TRBV7-3 and TRBJ2-6; D unclear. Germline-derived CDR1 and CDR2 are SGHTA and FQGTGA. The CDR3 covers 16 residues. The V and J ends lost 1 base and 0 bases respectively, with 7 bases between them. CDR3 loop: CASSLIGSSGANVLTF. CDR3 nucleotides: TGTGCCAGCAGCTTAATCGGTAGCTCTGGGGCCAACGTCCTGACTTTC.

The CDR3 loop reads CASRGAESYHATQYF. DNA of the CDR3: TGTGCCAGCAGGGGGGCGGAGTCTTATCATGCGACCCAGTACTTC. This chain links TRBV3-1 (or the pseudogene TRBV3-2) with TRBJ2-5, with D possibly matching TRBD1 (6 bases). The CDR3 runs to 15 residues. CDR1 is LGHDT and CDR2 is YNNKEL in the germline V gene (reference sequence). V was cut by 6 bases and J by 7 bases, with 21 bases left in between.

The chain recombines TRBV5-1 with TRBJ2-5; TRBD1 aligns across 9 bases. This CDR3 region has 15 residues. V shed 2 bases and J 5 bases; nucleotides not matched to a gene: 7. From germline, CDR1 is SGHRS and CDR2 YFSETQ. DNA for the CDR3: TGCGCCAGCAGCTTTACAGGGGGCGCGCGGGAGACCCAGTACTTC. It translates to CASSFTGGARETQYF.

This chain uses TRBV6-5 with TRBJ1-2, with no clear D. Germline CDR1 reads MNHEY; CDR2 reads SVGAGI. The V end was cut by 4 bases, the J end by 8 bases, with 11 bases between. The CDR3 length is 12 residues. The CDR3 reads CASSSRPYGYTF. The CDR3, as DNA: TGTGCCAGCAGTTCACGGCCCTACGGCTACACCTTC.

The gene calls are TRBV13 and TRBJ2-7; a weak D match, TRBD1 (5 bases). CDR1 and CDR2 (germline): PRHDT, FYEKMQ (reference sequence). Trimming stripped 5 bases from V and 2 bases from J, with 13 bases between. The CDR3 has 14 residues. CDR3 sequence (DNA): TGTGCCAGCAGCCCCCAGGGAAACACCTACGAGCAGTACTTC. Residues: CASSPQGNTYEQYF.

J is TRBJ2-5 and V is TRBV5-4; 11 positions agree with TRBD2. J was trimmed by 4 bases and V by 0 bases; bases with no gene match: 5. The CDR3 has 16 amino acids. The germline CDR1 and CDR2 sequences are SGHNT and YYREEE (reference sequence). The CDR3 DNA follows: TGTGCCAGCAGCTTGGTACCTAGCGGGGGGAGAGAGACCCAGTACTTC. Its protein is CASSLVPSGGRETQYF.

The chain uses TRBV11-2 and TRBJ2-7; D is possibly TRBD1 (6 bases). The germline V gene has CDR1 SGHAT and CDR2 FQNNGV. This CDR3 is built from 13 residues. V was clipped by 5 bases and J by 5 bases, with 13 bases between them. CDR3 DNA sequence: TGTGCCAGCAGCCCCCGGACAGTTCACGAGCAGTACTTC. Translating it yields CASSPRTVHEQYF.

This chain joins TRBV12-3 or TRBV12-4 and TRBJ1-5, with D maybe TRBD1 (6 bases). Deletions cut 10 bases from V and 4 bases from J, with 14 bases between. There are 13 residues in the CDR3. CDR3 sequence (DNA): TGTGCCACCGCTTTTACAGGGAATCAGCCCCAGCATTTT. Translating it yields CATAFTGNQPQHF.

This sequence joins TRBV27 and TRBJ2-7, with 9 bases that match TRBD1. Germline CDR1 and CDR2: MNHEY and SMNVEV (reference sequence). Losses at the gene ends were 6 bases for V and 5 bases for J; bases not matched to a gene: 8. This CDR3 spans 14 amino acids. The CDR3 here is CASRPDRGINEQYF. DNA for the CDR3: TGTGCCAGCAGACCGGACAGGGGAATCAACGAGCAGTACTTC.

The chain recombines TRBV7-2 with TRBJ1-1; weak D call: TRBD1 (6 bases). There are 15 residues in the CDR3. Trimming took 1 base from V and 2 from J, leaving 11 bases between them. Germline V gene lookup returns CDR1 SGHTA and CDR2 FQGNSA. This chain's CDR3 is CASSLEGGPNTEAFF. CDR3 nucleotides: TGTGCCAGCAGCTTAGAAGGGGGACCTAACACTGAAGCTTTCTTT.

The gene calls are TRBV6-5 and TRBJ1-4, with D hard to call. V shed 6 bases and J shed 3 bases, with 11 bases lying between them. The CDR3 sequence is 14 residues long. CDR1 and CDR2 (germline): MNHEY, SVGAGI. CDR3 DNA: TGTGCCAGCAGCCTGGCTCGGCCTAATGAAAAACTGTTTTTT. Protein product: CASSLARPNEKLFF.

The chain carries TRBV6-5 and TRBJ1-2; no clear D gene. Trimming took off 6 bases at V and 7 bases at J, with 21 bases between the two ends. CDR1 is MNHEY, CDR2 SVGAGI, per germline. CDR3 size: 15 residues. The CDR3 DNA is TGTGCCAGCAGAGTCCGAGGGAGCGGCACATTTGGCTACACCTTC. This translates into CASRVRGSGTFGYTF.

The chain carries TRBV3-1 (or the pseudogene TRBV3-2) and TRBJ2-5; D uncertain. Trimming pared 2 bases from V and 4 bases from J, leaving 11 bases between. CDR3 length equals 14 residues. Germline V gene lookup returns CDR1 LGHDT and CDR2 YNNKEL (reference sequence). DNA for the CDR3: TGTGCCAGCAGCCAATACAACCGGTTAGAGACCCAGTACTTC. Residues: CASSQYNRLETQYF.

This chain uses TRBV28 with TRBJ1-1; D unresolved. Looked up from germline, CDR1 is MDHEN and CDR2 is SYDVKM. This CDR3 is 15 amino acids long. V gave up 6 bases and J gave up 1 base, with 15 bases separating them. The CDR3 spells CASSSSFEPNTEAFF. The CDR3 DNA reads TGTGCCAGCAGCTCCAGTTTTGAACCGAACACTGAAGCTTTCTTT. The complete variable domain, with remaining parts taken from reference TRBV28 and TRBJ1-1, reads DVKVTQSSRYLVKRTGEKVFLECVQDMDHENMFWYRQDPGLGLRLIYFSYDVKMKEKGDIPEGYSVSREKKERFSLILESASTNQTSMYLCASSSSFEPNTEAFFGQGTRLTVV.

This chain uses TRBV27 with TRBJ1-1; D not certain. Between the trimmed V and J ends, which lost 5 bases and 10 bases, there was a span of 17 bases. CDR1 and CDR2 (germline): MNHEY, SMNVEV (reference sequence). The CDR3 runs to 13 residues. The CDR3 is CASSPSLDKRAFF. The CDR3, as DNA: TGTGCCAGCAGTCCAAGCCTTGACAAGAGAGCTTTCTTT.

The chain carries TRBV6-1 and TRBJ2-3, with TRBD2 identical over 7 bases. After removal of 0 bases from V and 9 bases from J, the junction contained 0 bases not matched to a gene. This CDR3 spans 12 amino acids. Germline V gives CDR1 MNHNS, CDR2 SASEGT. The CDR3 region has the DNA TGTGCCAGCAGTGAAGCCGGGAGGACGCAGTATTTT. Amino acids: CASSEAGRTQYF.

The chain carries TRBV18 and TRBJ1-3; D not resolved. CDR3 length: 13 residues. V gave up 3 bases and J gave up 4 bases, with 7 bases separating them. Germline-derived CDR1 and CDR2 are KGHSH and LQKENI. Here the CDR3 DNA reads TGTGCCAGCTCACCCTCTCCAGGAAACACCATATATTTT. It encodes CASSPSPGNTIYF.

The chain is built from TRBV19 and TRBJ2-5, with 7 bases that match TRBD1. The CDR3 runs to 15 residues. The junction had 7 bases not matched to a gene; V was cut back by 2 bases and J by 4 bases. Looked up from germline, CDR1 is LNHDA and CDR2 is SQIVND (reference sequence). CDR3 in amino acids: CASSIRRGQVETQYF. In DNA form, the CDR3 reads TGTGCCAGTAGTATACGAAGGGGGCAGGTAGAGACCCAGTACTTC.

V usage is TRBV2 and J usage is TRBJ1-4, with 9 positions matching TRBD1. Per germline, CDR1 SNHLY and CDR2 FYNNEI. With 6 bases clipped from V and 7 bases from J, the junction kept 6 bases outside the gene matches. The CDR3 spans 14 residues. CDR3 sequence: CASSPGQGSEKLFF. CDR3 bases: TGTGCCAGCAGCCCGGGACAGGGAAGTGAAAAACTGTTTTTT.